The 5 T cell receptor beta chains below all came from one sample that was sequenced in a study of T cell repertoires in cytomegalovirus infection. These receptors have no identified antigens. Each CDR3 protein is one row after TCRdb ran MiXCR on the reads. Among about 890,000 distinct CDR3 sequences listed, around 31% were seen once. Specimen: cultured CD8+ T cells from PBMCs, collected from culture after CMV antigen stimulation. These receptors originate from a human donor in good health (CMV status not recorded). Some clones in this sample may be carry-over from other donors' samples.

The sample holds one count of this clonotype. The V call is TRBV7-8, the J call TRBJ1-1, with D hard to call. Germline assignment: CDR1 SGHVS and CDR2 FQNEAQ. Trimming shortened V by 4 bases and J by 5 bases, and 14 bases separated the two germline ends. The CDR3 has 14 residues. CDR3 bases: TGTGCCAGCAGCTCAGAGGATGAGGTGACTGAAGCTTTCTTT. It codes for CASSSEDEVTEAFF.

This sequence joins TRBV6-5 and TRBJ2-2; D remains unclear. Between the trimmed V and J ends, which lost 2 bases and 3 bases, there was a span of 10 bases. Germline loops: CDR1 MNHEY, CDR2 SVGAGI. The CDR3 runs to 15 residues. CDR3 in DNA: TGTGCCAGCAGTTACGAGTCAGCCGACACCGGGGAGCTGTTTTTT. As protein: CASSYESADTGELFF.

This clonotype has only a few counts. The V and J genes are TRBV29-1 and TRBJ2-5; TRBD2 is a possible D gene (5 bases). Germline V gives CDR1 SQVTM, CDR2 ANQGSEA. The CDR3 loop spans 13 amino acids. Trimming took 3 bases from V and 1 from J, leaving 9 bases between them. For the CDR3, the DNA is TGCAGCGTTGATAGCGACCCCCAAGAGACCCAGTACTTC. Protein: CSVDSDPQETQYF.

This clonotype was found a few times. The genes are TRBV14 and TRBJ2-1; D ambiguous. The V gene lost 3 bases and the J gene lost 7 bases, with 4 bases spanning the gap. The germline V gene has CDR1 SGHDN and CDR2 FVKESK. The CDR3 runs to 11 residues. The CDR3 region has the DNA TGTGCCAGCAGCCACTTGAATGAGCAGTTCTTC. Residues: CASSHLNEQFF.

This clonotype was seen only a few times. The rearrangement uses TRBV6-4 and TRBJ2-5; TRBD2 agrees at 12 bases. Trimming took 0 bases from V and 4 from J; bases not matched to a gene: 3. Germline values: CDR1 MRHNA, CDR2 SNTAGT. This CDR3 spans 16 amino acids. CDR3 protein: CASSDSASGGAETQYF. CDR3 bases: TGTGCCAGCAGTGACTCGGCTAGCGGGGGGGCAGAGACCCAGTACTTC.